This T cell receptor (beta chain) was found in a study of radiotherapy plus CTLA-4 blockade in lung cancer. Notes on the study in general: The authors reported that early blood T cell clone dynamics, with interferon-beta, best predicted response.

Assay used: immunoSEQ multiplex PCR; TCRdb lists only in-frame clones, some missing. Seen here are 30,000 to 45,000 clones, approximately 77% observed once, and the top ten hold about 11%. The V segment lost 1 base and the J segment 8 bases; nucleotides outside the gene matches: 9. The CDR3 has 16 amino acids. Germline CDR1 is SGHTA and CDR2 is FQGNSA. Points on this clone: Its antigen is not known.

Treatment of patients with chemo-refractory metastatic non-small-cell lung cancer consisted of focal radiation plus CTLA-4 blockade with ipilimumab. The clonotype comes from a human donor with non-small cell lung cancer who had stable disease on radiotherapy plus ipilimumab. The material sequenced was peripheral blood, taken from a patient treated with radiotherapy plus ipilimumab. The V and J genes are TRBV7-2 and TRBJ2-1; TRBD2 matches at 9 bases. CDR3 loop: CASSLGRSGGGDEQFF. CDR3 nucleotides: TGTGCCAGCAGCTTAGGTCGTAGCGGGGGCGGCGATGAGCAGTTCTTC.